The 14 T cell receptor beta chains reported below all come from one sample, sequenced in a study of radiation and T cells in renal cell carcinoma (dated by TCRdb to about 2020). Library preparation was by the immunoSEQ multiplex PCR assay. This is the immuneACCESS table as TCRdb keeps it, with only in-frame sequences that have V and J called. A part of the clones is gone; compared with another copy, unresolved V genes explain less than half, and the rest is unexplained. Recorded for this sample are tens of thousands of clones; about 80% of them occurred a single time. The ten top clones hold roughly 33% of the sample. Taken with the paper, the label for time point translates to: baseline pretreatment blood. The treatment or condition label, as the study defines it: 15 Gy SBRT to primary tumor, nephrectomy 4 weeks later. Sequencing was performed on blood, taken from a patient whose treatment included radiotherapy and nephrectomy. The source is a woman between 65 and 79 years old with renal cell carcinoma.

The V call is TRBV9, the J call TRBJ2-3; 7 nucleotides match TRBD2. The CDR3 has 17 residues. V lost 4 bases to trimming and J lost 0 bases; unmatched junction nucleotides: 11. Germline-derived CDR1 and CDR2 are SGDLS and YYNGEE. In DNA, the CDR3 is TGTGCCAGCAGCACGGGACTAACTTCCCCTAGCACAGATACGCAGTATTTT. It translates to CASSTGLTSPSTDTQYF.

J is TRBJ1-2 and V is TRBV6-7; 8 bases align to TRBD1. TRBV6-7 is an open reading frame, and its role is uncertain. The CDR3 has 17 amino acids. V trimming: 2 bases; J trimming: 4 bases; junction bases outside the gene matches: 12. The CDR3 loop reads CASSYEGQVSVFYGYTF. In DNA form, the CDR3 reads TGTGCCAGCAGTTACGAGGGACAGGTTTCGGTCTTCTATGGCTACACCTTC.

The chain carries TRBV9 and TRBJ2-5; D unclear. Trimming pared 0 bases from V and 2 bases from J, leaving 11 bases between. The germline V gene encodes CDR1 SGDLS and CDR2 YYNGEE. The CDR3 contains 15 residues. The CDR3 protein is CASSVAPTRQETQYF. The CDR3 DNA sequence: TGTGCCAGCAGCGTAGCACCGACCAGACAAGAGACCCAGTACTTC.

The genes are TRBV6-5 and TRBJ2-7; D perhaps matches TRBD2 (7 bases). From germline, CDR1 is MNHEY and CDR2 SVGAGI. The CDR3 extends over 15 amino acids. The V end lost 6 bases, the J end lost 7 bases, and 22 bases lay between the germline ends. CDR3 in amino acids: CASSWGGPGREEQYF. DNA of the CDR3: TGTGCCAGCAGCTGGGGGGGGCCAGGTCGGGAAGAGCAGTACTTC.

Only a few counts were recorded for this clone. This chain connects TRBV7-2 to TRBJ1-2, with D possibly TRBD1 on 6 matching bases. The CDR3 is 15 residues long. In germline, CDR1 is SGHTA, CDR2 FQGNSA. V shed 1 base and J shed 3 bases, with 12 bases lying between them. In DNA, the CDR3 is TGTGCCAGCAGCTTAGTGGTCGCAGGGGACTATGGCTACACCTTC. Residues: CASSLVVAGDYGYTF.

This clone was recorded once. This chain links TRBV4-1 with TRBJ1-6, with D possibly TRBD1 on 5 matching bases. CDR1 and CDR2 (germline): MGHRA, YSYEKL. The germline V and J ends were trimmed by 2 bases and 13 bases, with 9 bases remaining between them. The CDR3 runs 12 residues. In DNA, the CDR3 is TGCGCCAGCAGCCAACAGGGAGGTCCCCTCCACTTT. This gives the protein CASSQQGGPLHF.

J is TRBJ1-1 and V is TRBV7-8; TRBD1 is a possible D gene (5 bases). The germline V gene encodes CDR1 SGHVS and CDR2 FQNEAQ. The CDR3 extends over 14 amino acids. V lost 8 bases, J lost 0 bases, and 13 bases lay in between. The CDR3 region is CASRVGRLNTEAFF. The CDR3 DNA sequence: TGTGCCAGCCGGGTGGGGCGGCTGAACACTGAAGCTTTCTTT.

The V and J genes are TRBV7-2 and TRBJ1-5; 10 bases are shared with TRBD1. This CDR3 has 18 amino acids. Germline lookup yields CDR1 SGHTA and CDR2 FQGNSA. The junction had 11 bases not matched to a gene; V was cut back by 5 bases and J by 1 base. The CDR3 sequence is CASSLVGTGARSNQPQHF. In nucleotides, the CDR3 is TGTGCCAGCAGCCTAGTCGGGACAGGGGCTAGGAGCAATCAGCCCCAGCATTTT.

V gene TRBV5-4 combines with J gene TRBJ2-7; 7 bases line up with TRBD1. The CDR3 is 14 residues long. Germline loops: CDR1 SGHNT, CDR2 YYREEE (reference sequence). V shed 4 bases and J 3 bases; nucleotides not matched to a gene: 7. The CDR3 DNA reads TGTGCCAGCAGCCAAGCACAGGGGAGCTACGAGCAGTACTTC. Translation gives CASSQAQGSYEQYF.

V and J are TRBV30 and TRBJ2-7; D possibly corresponds to TRBD2 (5 bases). The V end was cut by 1 base, the J end by 4 bases, with 14 bases between. In germline, CDR1 is GTSNPN, CDR2 SVGIG (reference sequence). The CDR3 covers 14 residues. CDR3 sequence (DNA): TGTGCCTGGAGTGGCGGGCGGGTTTGGTACGAGCAGTACTTC. Its translation is CAWSGGRVWYEQYF. The full variable domain, completed using reference TRBV30 and TRBJ2-7, is SQTIHQWPATLVQPVGSPLSLECTVEGTSNPNLYWYRQAAGRGLQLLFYSVGIGQISSEVPQNLSASRPQDRQFILSSKKLLLSDSGFYLCAWSGGRVWYEQYFGPGTRLTVT.

The chain links TRBV6-1 to TRBJ1-5; TRBD1 matches at 11 bases. The V gene end was trimmed by 0 bases and the J gene end by 7 bases; junction bases not matched to a gene: 20. The CDR3 is 21 amino acids. Germline values: CDR1 MNHNS, CDR2 SASEGT. Here the CDR3 reads CASSEAGVWGQGDVRKQPQHF. The DNA of the CDR3 is TGTGCCAGCAGTGAAGCGGGAGTATGGGGACAGGGGGATGTCCGGAAACAGCCCCAGCATTTT.

The genes are TRBV6-5 and TRBJ1-2, with D uncertain. CDR3 size: 14 residues. Germline V lookup: CDR1 MNHEY, CDR2 SVGAGI. V shed 0 bases and J shed 5 bases, with 10 bases lying between them. CDR3 region: CASSYSNRRYGYTF. In DNA, the CDR3 is TGTGCCAGCAGTTACTCAAATCGGAGATATGGCTACACCTTC.

This clone has more than one count but fewer than ten. The V call is TRBV11-2, the J call TRBJ1-2; D remains unclear. V dropped 5 bases and J dropped 3 bases, with 13 bases sitting between them. Germline V gene sequence: CDR1 SGHAT, CDR2 FQNNGV. This CDR3 contains 14 residues. The chain's CDR3 is CASSPTRGDYGYTF. For the CDR3, the DNA is TGTGCCAGCAGCCCCACGCGGGGAGACTATGGCTACACCTTC.

Only one count was recorded for this clone. The chain combines TRBV15 with TRBJ2-4; TRBD2 matches 12 bases. There are 19 residues in the CDR3. With V trimmed by 3 bases and J by 0 bases, 9 bases remained unmatched. Germline V gene sequence: CDR1 LNHNV, CDR2 YYDKDF (reference sequence). Here the CDR3 DNA reads TGTGCCACCAGCAGGATTACTAGCGGGGGGCCCCTAGCCAAAAACATTCAGTACTTC. Amino acids: CATSRITSGGPLAKNIQYF.